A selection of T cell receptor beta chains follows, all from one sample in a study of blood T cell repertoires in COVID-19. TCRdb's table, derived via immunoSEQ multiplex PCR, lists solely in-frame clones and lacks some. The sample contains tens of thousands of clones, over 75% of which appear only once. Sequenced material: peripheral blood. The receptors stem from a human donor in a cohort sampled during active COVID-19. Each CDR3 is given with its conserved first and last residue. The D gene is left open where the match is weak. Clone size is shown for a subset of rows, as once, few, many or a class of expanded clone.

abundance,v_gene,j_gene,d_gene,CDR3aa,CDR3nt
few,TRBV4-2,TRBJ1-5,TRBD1,CASSQSLGQGAQPQHF,TGTGCCAGCAGCCAATCTCTGGGACAGGGGGCCCAGCCCCAGCATTTT
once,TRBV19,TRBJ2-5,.,CASRQGRETQYF,TGTGCCAGCCGGCAGGGCCGGGAGACCCAGTACTTC
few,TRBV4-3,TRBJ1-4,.,CASSQDRGIKLFF,TGCGCCAGCAGCCAAGATAGGGGGATTAAACTGTTTTTT
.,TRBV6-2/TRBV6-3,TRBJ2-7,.,CASSNLAYEQYF,TGTGCCAGCAGTAACCTAGCTTACGAGCAGTACTTC
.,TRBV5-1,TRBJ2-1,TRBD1,CASSLKEQGLRSSYNEQFF,TGCGCCAGCAGCTTGAAGGAACAGGGGTTAAGGTCGTCCTACAATGAGCAGTTCTTC
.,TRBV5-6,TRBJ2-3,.,CASSFDRKSTDTQYF,TGTGCCAGCAGCTTTGACAGGAAGAGCACAGATACGCAGTATTTT
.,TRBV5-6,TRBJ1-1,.,CASSRRSRNTEAFF,TGTGCCAGCAGCCGTCGGTCAAGGAACACTGAAGCTTTCTTT
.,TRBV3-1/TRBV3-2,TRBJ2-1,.,CASSQDRRVEREQFF,TGTGCCAGCAGCCAAGATCGGCGGGTAGAACGGGAGCAGTTCTTC
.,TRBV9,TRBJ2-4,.,CASSSPLRGRSGLAKNIQYF,TGTGCCAGCAGCTCACCCTTAAGGGGGAGAAGCGGATTAGCCAAAAACATTCAGTACTTC
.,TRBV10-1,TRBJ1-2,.,CASTRGEPGGDYGYTF,TGCGCCAGCACCCGAGGTGAGCCGGGGGGCGACTATGGCTACACCTTC
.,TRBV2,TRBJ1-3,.,CASYYGTSGNTIYF,TGTGCCAGCTATTACGGGACATCTGGAAACACCATATATTTT
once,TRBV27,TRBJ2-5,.,CASSLVGQRMETQYF,TGTGCCAGCAGTTTGGTGGGGCAAAGGATGGAGACCCAGTACTTC
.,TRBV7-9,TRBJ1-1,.,CASSRGVATEAFF,TGTGCCAGCAGCCGGGGAGTTGCCACTGAAGCTTTCTTT
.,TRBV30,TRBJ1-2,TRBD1,CAWSVPGQGNYGYTF,TGTGCCTGGAGTGTACCGGGACAGGGGAACTATGGCTACACCTTC
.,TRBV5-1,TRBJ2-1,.,CASSSTGSSYNEQFF,TGCGCCAGCAGCTCTACAGGGAGCTCCTACAATGAGCAGTTCTTC
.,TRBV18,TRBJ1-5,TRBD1,CASSPQDRGGIYSNQPQHF,TGTGCCAGCTCACCACAAGACAGGGGGGGGATTTATAGCAATCAGCCCCAGCATTTT
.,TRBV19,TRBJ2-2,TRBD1,CAGRDRSNTGELFF,TGTGCCGGCCGGGACAGGTCGAACACCGGGGAGCTGTTTTTT
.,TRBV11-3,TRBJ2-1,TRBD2,CASSLGLAGGNNEQFF,TGTGCCAGCAGCTTAGGTCTAGCGGGGGGAAACAATGAGCAGTTCTTC
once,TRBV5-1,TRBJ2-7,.,CASSLGRDFYEQYF,TGCGCCAGCAGCTTGGGCCGGGACTTCTACGAGCAGTACTTC
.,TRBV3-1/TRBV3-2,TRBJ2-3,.,CASSQRSGVSDTQYF,TGTGCCAGCAGCCAGCGGTCAGGGGTTTCAGATACGCAGTATTTT
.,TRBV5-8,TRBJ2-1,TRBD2,CASNQPPPSGVNEQFF,TGTGCCAGCAACCAACCTCCGCCTAGCGGGGTGAATGAGCAGTTCTTC
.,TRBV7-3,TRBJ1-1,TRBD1,CAGDRDHTEAFF,TGTGCCGGAGACAGGGATCACACTGAAGCTTTCTTT
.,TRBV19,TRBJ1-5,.,CASSIEGHRLYSNQPQHF,TGTGCCAGTAGTATTGAAGGACACCGACTTTATAGCAATCAGCCCCAGCATTTT
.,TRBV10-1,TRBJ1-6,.,CASRGRVDSPLHF,TGCGCCAGCAGGGGCAGGGTGGATTCACCCCTCCACTTT
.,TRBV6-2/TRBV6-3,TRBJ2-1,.,CASRPHTESSYNEQFF,TGTGCCAGCAGACCTCACACAGAGAGCTCCTACAATGAGCAGTTCTTC
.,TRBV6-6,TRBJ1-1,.,CASSYSAEAFF,TGTGCCAGCAGTTACTCGGCCGAAGCTTTCTTT
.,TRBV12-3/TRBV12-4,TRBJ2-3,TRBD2,CATRRGGADTQYF,TGTGCCACGCGGCGGGGGGGAGCAGATACGCAGTATTTT
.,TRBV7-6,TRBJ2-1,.,CASSLLTGHNSYNEQFF,TGTGCCAGCAGCCTACTGACAGGCCACAACTCCTACAATGAGCAGTTCTTC
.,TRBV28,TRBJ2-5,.,CASSPRGETQYF,TGTGCCAGCAGTCCCAGGGGTGAGACCCAGTACTTC
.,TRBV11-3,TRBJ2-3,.,CASSSGGTDTQYF,TGTGCCAGCAGCTCAGGGGGCACAGATACGCAGTATTTT
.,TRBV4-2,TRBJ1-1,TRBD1,CASSQRRQGSSGNTEAFF,TGTGCCAGCAGCCAACGTAGACAGGGGTCCTCCGGGAACACTGAAGCTTTCTTT
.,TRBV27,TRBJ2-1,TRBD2,CASHDPHGGTGYEQFF,TGTGCCAGCCATGATCCCCACGGGGGGACGGGCTATGAGCAGTTCTTC
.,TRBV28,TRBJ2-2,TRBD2,CASLRGGTIKGELFF,TGTGCCAGCCTTCGAGGCGGGACTATTAAGGGGGAGCTGTTTTTT
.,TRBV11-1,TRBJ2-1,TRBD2,CASTPPGGGYNEQFF,TGTGCCAGCACCCCGCCGGGCGGGGGGTACAATGAGCAGTTCTTC
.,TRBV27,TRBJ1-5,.,CASSIRGYSNQPQHF,TGTGCCAGCTCGATAAGGGGGTATAGCAATCAGCCCCAGCATTTT
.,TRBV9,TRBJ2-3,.,CASRGSTDTQYF,TGTGCCAGTCGAGGGAGCACAGATACGCAGTATTTT
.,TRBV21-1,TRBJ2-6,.,CASSKAGGASGANVLTF,TGTGCCAGCAGCAAAGCAGGAGGGGCCTCTGGGGCCAACGTCCTGACTTTC
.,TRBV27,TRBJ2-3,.,CASSLNLGGPTDTQYF,TGTGCCAGCAGTTTAAACCTCGGGGGTCCGACAGATACGCAGTATTTT
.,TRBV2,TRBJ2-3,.,CASSDTGPSTDTQYF,TGTGCCAGCAGTGACACAGGGCCTAGCACAGATACGCAGTATTTT
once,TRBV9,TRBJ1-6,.,CASSLTGNNSPLHF,TGTGCCAGCAGCCTGACAGGAAATAATTCACCCCTCCACTTT
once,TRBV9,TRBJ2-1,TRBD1,CASSASGTGAYNEQFF,TGTGCCAGCAGCGCTTCCGGGACAGGGGCATACAATGAGCAGTTCTTC
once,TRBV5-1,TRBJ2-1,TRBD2,CASSFTSVEASGGYNEQFF,TGCGCCAGCAGCTTCACCTCGGTCGAGGCTAGCGGGGGTTACAATGAGCAGTTCTTC
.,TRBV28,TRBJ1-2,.,CASTLAVFNYGYTF,TGTGCCAGCACCCTGGCGGTCTTCAACTATGGCTACACCTTC
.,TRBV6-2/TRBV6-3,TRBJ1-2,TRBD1,CASSLPGTGRPGNYGYTF,TGTGCCAGCAGTTTACCAGGGACAGGGAGGCCGGGGAACTATGGCTACACCTTC
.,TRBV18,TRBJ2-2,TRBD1,CASSAGQGNTGELFF,TGTGCCAGCTCAGCGGGACAGGGGAACACCGGGGAGCTGTTTTTT
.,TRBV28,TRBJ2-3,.,CASSFRGRTQYF,TGTGCCAGCAGTTTCAGGGGTAGGACGCAGTATTTT
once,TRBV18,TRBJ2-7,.,CASSPRLEKSYEQYF,TGTGCCAGCTCCCCGCGATTAGAGAAGTCCTACGAGCAGTACTTC
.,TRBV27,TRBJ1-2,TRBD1,CASSYTGAYGYTF,TGTGCCAGCAGTTACACAGGGGCTTATGGCTACACCTTC
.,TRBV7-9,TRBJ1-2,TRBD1,CASSRDSSYGYTF,TGTGCCAGCAGCCGGGACAGCAGCTATGGCTACACCTTC
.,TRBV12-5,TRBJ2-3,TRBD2,CASGWTVRGTDTQYF,TGTGCTAGTGGGTGGACGGTGCGGGGGACAGATACGCAGTATTTT
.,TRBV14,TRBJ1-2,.,CASSQDLRQGNGYTF,TGTGCCAGCAGCCAAGACCTGCGGCAGGGGAATGGCTACACCTTC
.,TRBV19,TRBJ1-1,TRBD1,CASKRVGQGGRNTEAFF,TGTGCCAGTAAGAGAGTAGGACAGGGGGGCAGGAACACTGAAGCTTTCTTT
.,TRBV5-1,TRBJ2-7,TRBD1,CASSPGQGMYEQYF,TGCGCCAGCAGCCCCGGACAGGGGATGTACGAGCAGTACTTC
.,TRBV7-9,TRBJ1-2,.,CASSLGGVVPFYGYTF,TGTGCCAGCAGCTTAGGGGGGGTGGTACCCTTCTATGGCTACACCTTC
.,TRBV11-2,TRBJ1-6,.,CASSQRSSYNSPLHF,TGTGCCAGCAGCCAAAGGAGCTCCTATAATTCACCCCTCCACTTT
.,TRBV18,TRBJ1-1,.,CASSPLLNRAPGTEAFF,TGTGCCAGCTCACCACTACTAAACCGGGCCCCGGGAACTGAAGCTTTCTTT
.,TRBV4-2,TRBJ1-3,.,CASSQGEGTSSGNTIYF,TGTGCCAGCAGCCAAGGGGAGGGGACGAGCTCTGGAAACACCATATATTTT